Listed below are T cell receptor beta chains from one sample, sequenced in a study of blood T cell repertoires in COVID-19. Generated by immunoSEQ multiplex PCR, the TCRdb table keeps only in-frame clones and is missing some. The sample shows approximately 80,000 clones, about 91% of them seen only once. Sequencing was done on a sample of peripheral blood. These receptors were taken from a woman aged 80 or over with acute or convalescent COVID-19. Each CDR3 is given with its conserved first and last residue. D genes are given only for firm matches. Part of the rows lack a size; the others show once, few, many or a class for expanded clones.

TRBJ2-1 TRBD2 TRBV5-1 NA CASSLSGGAEGEQFF TGCGCCAGCAGCTTGAGCGGGGGGGCCGAGGGAGAGCAGTTCTTC
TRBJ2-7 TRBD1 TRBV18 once CASSRERDRSSEQYF TGTGCCAGCTCACGCGAAAGGGACAGGTCCTCCGAGCAGTACTTC
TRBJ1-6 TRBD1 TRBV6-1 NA CASSDDRDTYNSPLHF TGTGCCAGCAGTGATGACAGGGACACCTATAATTCACCCCTCCACTTT
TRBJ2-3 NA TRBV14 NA CASSRLGGTDTQYF TGTGCCAGCAGCCGCCTTGGGGGGACAGATACGCAGTATTTT
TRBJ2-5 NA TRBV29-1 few CSARQTKTQYF TGCAGCGCCAGACAGACCAAGACCCAGTACTTC
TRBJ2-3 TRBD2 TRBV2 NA CASSDYAGDTDTQYF TGTGCCAGCAGTGATTATGCGGGAGACACAGATACGCAGTATTTT
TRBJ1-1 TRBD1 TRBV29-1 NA CSGYRGNVNTEAFF TGCAGCGGATACAGGGGGAACGTGAACACTGAAGCTTTCTTT
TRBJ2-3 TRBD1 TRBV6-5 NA CAAGDRSADTQYF TGTGCCGCCGGGGACAGATCCGCAGATACGCAGTATTTT
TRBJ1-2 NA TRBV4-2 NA CASSQDLQGNYGYTF TGTGCCAGCAGCCAAGATTTGCAGGGAAACTATGGCTACACCTTC
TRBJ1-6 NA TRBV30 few CAWSSNGLDSRLSYNSPLHF TGTGCCTGGAGTTCGAACGGACTAGACAGCCGCCTCTCCTATAATTCACCCCTCCACTTT
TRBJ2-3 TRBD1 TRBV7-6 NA CASRPGTGPTDTQYF TGTGCCAGCAGACCCGGGACAGGGCCCACAGATACGCAGTATTTT
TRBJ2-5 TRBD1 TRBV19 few CASSISLQGAQETQYF TGTGCCAGTAGTATTTCCTTACAGGGGGCGCAAGAGACCCAGTACTTC
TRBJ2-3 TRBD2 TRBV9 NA CASSVVPRASGGSTDTQYF TGTGCCAGCAGCGTAGTCCCTAGGGCTAGCGGGGGGAGCACAGATACGCAGTATTTT
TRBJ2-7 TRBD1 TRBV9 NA CASSVALTGDQYEQYF TGTGCCAGCAGCGTAGCTCTAACAGGGGATCAATACGAGCAGTACTTC
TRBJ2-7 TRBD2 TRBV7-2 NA CATAPGGSGDYEQYF TGTGCCACAGCGCCCGGAGGTAGCGGGGACTACGAGCAGTACTTC
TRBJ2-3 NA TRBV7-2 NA CASRAGSTDTQYF TGTGCCAGCAGGGCGGGGAGCACAGATACGCAGTATTTT
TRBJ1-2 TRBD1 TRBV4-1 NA CASRSGGQGWDGYTF TGCGCCAGCCGGTCGGGGGGACAGGGATGGGATGGCTACACCTTC
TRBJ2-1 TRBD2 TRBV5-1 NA CASSLERLAGGDEQFF TGCGCCAGCAGCTTGGAACGACTAGCGGGGGGCGATGAGCAGTTCTTC
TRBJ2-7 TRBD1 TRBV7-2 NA CASSLVPDRGLEQYF TGTGCCAGCAGCTTAGTGCCGGACAGGGGGCTTGAGCAGTACTTC
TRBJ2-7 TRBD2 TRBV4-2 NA CASSQDLGLAGARSYEQYF TGTGCCAGCAGCCAAGATCTCGGACTAGCGGGGGCCCGATCCTACGAGCAGTACTTC
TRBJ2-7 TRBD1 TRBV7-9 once CASSPPPGTGGGYEQYF TGTGCCAGCAGCCCTCCCCCCGGGACAGGGGGCGGGTACGAGCAGTACTTC
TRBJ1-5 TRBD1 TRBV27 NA CASSRDRVSVGNQPQHF TGTGCCAGCTCTCGGGACAGGGTATCTGTGGGCAATCAGCCCCAGCATTTT
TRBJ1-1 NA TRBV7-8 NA CASSVTQGGLGTEAFF TGTGCCAGCAGCGTGACACAGGGCGGGTTAGGCACTGAAGCTTTCTTT
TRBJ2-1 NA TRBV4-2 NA CASSLGGESYNEQFF TGTGCCAGCAGCCTCGGGGGTGAGTCCTACAATGAGCAGTTCTTC
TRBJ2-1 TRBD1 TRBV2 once CASRKVGTGYNEQFF TGTGCCAGCAGGAAGGTTGGGACAGGGTACAATGAGCAGTTCTTC
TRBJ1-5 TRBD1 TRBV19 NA CASSISRDRYNQPQHF TGTGCCAGTAGTATATCCCGGGACAGATACAATCAGCCCCAGCATTTT
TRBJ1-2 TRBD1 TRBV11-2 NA CASSTGTGASGYTF TGTGCCAGCAGCACCGGGACAGGGGCGTCTGGCTACACCTTC
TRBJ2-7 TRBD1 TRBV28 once CASGTGGIYEQYF TGTGCCAGCGGAACAGGGGGGATCTACGAGCAGTACTTC
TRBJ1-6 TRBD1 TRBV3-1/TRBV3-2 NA CASSRLPGTGDSPLHF TGTGCCAGCAGCCGCCTGCCTGGGACAGGGGATTCACCCCTCCACTTT
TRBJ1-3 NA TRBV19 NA CASTQAGQSGNTIYF TGTGCCAGTACCCAAGCGGGCCAATCTGGAAACACCATATATTTT
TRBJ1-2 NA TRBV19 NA CASSILTGTTNYGYTF TGTGCCAGTAGTATCCTGACAGGAACTACTAACTATGGCTACACCTTC
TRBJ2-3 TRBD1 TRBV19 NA CASSIGTGIGAADTQYF TGTGCCAGTAGTATCGGGACAGGGATTGGGGCGGCAGATACGCAGTATTTT
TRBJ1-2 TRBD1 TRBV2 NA CASSAYGQGLGYGYTF TGTGCCAGCAGCGCCTATGGACAGGGGTTAGGCTATGGCTACACCTTC
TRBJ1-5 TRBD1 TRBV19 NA CASSRRTGGISDQPQHF TGTGCCAGTAGTAGACGGACAGGGGGTATTTCGGATCAGCCCCAGCATTTT
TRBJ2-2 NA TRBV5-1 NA CASSHSPVAGELFF TGCGCCAGCAGCCACTCCCCCGTGGCCGGGGAGCTGTTTTTT
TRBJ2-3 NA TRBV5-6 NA CASSPGVGASAHTDTQYF TGTGCCAGCAGCCCGGGCGTAGGAGCTAGCGCTCACACAGATACGCAGTATTTT
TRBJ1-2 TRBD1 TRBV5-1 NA CASSRTWDSSNYGYTF TGCGCCAGCAGCCGAACCTGGGACAGCTCTAACTATGGCTACACCTTC
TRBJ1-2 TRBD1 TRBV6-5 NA CASRDSYGYTF TGTGCCAGCCGGGACAGCTATGGCTACACCTTC
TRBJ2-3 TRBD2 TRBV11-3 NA CASSLVVAGGTDTQYF TGTGCCAGCAGCTTAGTTGTAGCGGGAGGCACAGATACGCAGTATTTT
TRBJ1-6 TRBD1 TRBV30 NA CAWSGQGNSPLHF TGTGCCTGGAGCGGACAGGGGAATTCACCCCTCCACTTT
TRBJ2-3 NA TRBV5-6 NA CASSLGLSTDTQYF TGTGCCAGCAGCTTGGGACTGAGCACAGATACGCAGTATTTT
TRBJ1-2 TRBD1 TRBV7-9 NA CASSPTNQGQNYGYTF TGTGCCAGCAGCCCGACCAATCAGGGACAGAACTATGGCTACACCTTC
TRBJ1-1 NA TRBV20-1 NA CSATPGTEAFF TGCAGTGCTACGCCGGGTACTGAAGCTTTCTTT
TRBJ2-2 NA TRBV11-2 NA CASSPLATGELFF TGTGCCAGCAGCCCACTCGCCACCGGGGAGCTGTTTTTT
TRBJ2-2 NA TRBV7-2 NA CASPNQAHLTGELFF TGTGCCAGCCCCAATCAGGCACACCTCACCGGGGAGCTGTTTTTT
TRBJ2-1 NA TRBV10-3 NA CAISQGNEQFF TGTGCCATCAGTCAGGGAAATGAGCAGTTCTTC
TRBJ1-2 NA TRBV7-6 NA CASSSSIWQGTNYGYTF TGTGCCAGCAGCTCATCCATTTGGCAGGGGACTAACTATGGCTACACCTTC
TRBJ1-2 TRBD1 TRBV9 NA CASSGQTETGVRYGYTF TGTGCCAGCAGCGGTCAGACCGAAACAGGGGTGAGATATGGCTACACCTTC
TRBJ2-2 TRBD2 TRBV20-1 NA CSASHSGGAGELFF TGCAGTGCTAGTCATAGCGGGGGGGCCGGGGAGCTGTTTTTT